One and the same sample provided the 5 T cell receptor beta chains below, sequenced in a study of T cell responses to AZD1222 COVID-19 vaccine. Using immunoSEQ multiplex PCR, the repertoire was profiled, and TCRdb retains in-frame clones only, with some absent. The table records about 130,000 clones, approximately 93% of them present only once. This specimen was peripheral blood, taken on day 0 of AZD1222 vaccination. Receptors originate from an adult in good health.

This clone was seen a handful of times. This sequence joins TRBV28 and TRBJ1-2; D is ambiguous. The germline V gene encodes CDR1 MDHEN and CDR2 SYDVKM. The V end was cut by 7 bases, the J end by 0 bases, with 12 bases between. The CDR3 consists of 14 residues. The CDR3 DNA sequence: TGTGCCAGCACCACCTCTTATGCTAACTATGGCTACACCTTC. Translated: CASTTSYANYGYTF.

The V call is TRBV30, the J call TRBJ1-2; TRBD1 agrees at 9 bases. Germline V gene sequence: CDR1 GTSNPN, CDR2 SVGIG (reference sequence). This CDR3 comprises 12 residues. V dropped 7 bases and J dropped 6; count of bases not matched to a gene: 6. The CDR3 reads CASNRGLDGYTF. CDR3 in DNA: TGTGCCTCAAACAGGGGGCTTGATGGCTACACCTTC. Together with reference TRBV30 and TRBJ1-2, the CDR3 gives the full variable domain: SQTIHQWPATLVQPVGSPLSLECTVEGTSNPNLYWYRQAAGRGLQLLFYSVGIGQISSEVPQNLSASRPQDRQFILSSKKLLLSDSGFYLCASNRGLDGYTFGSGTRLTVV.

J is TRBJ2-7 and V is TRBV2, with D tentatively TRBD1 or TRBD2 (6 bases each). This CDR3 contains 12 residues. With 2 bases removed from V and 6 bases from J, the gap between germline ends came to 8 bases. CDR1 and CDR2 (germline): SNHLY, FYNNEI. CDR3 nucleotide sequence: TGTGCCAGCAGTGAAAGGGGGGTCGAGCAGTACTTC. This codes for CASSERGVEQYF.

In DNA form, the CDR3 reads TGTGCCAGCAGCTTGGCAGGGCAGGGGGATTATTCACCCCTCCACTTT. Protein sequence: CASSLAGQGDYSPLHF. The chain recombines TRBV5-4 with TRBJ1-6, with 7 nucleotides matching TRBD1. The CDR3 sequence is 16 residues long. Germline lookup yields CDR1 SGHNT and CDR2 YYREEE (reference sequence). J was trimmed by 8 bases and V by 0 bases; bases with no gene match: 8.

V is TRBV5-1 and J is TRBJ1-6; D gene uncertain. Germline V gene lookup returns CDR1 SGHRS and CDR2 YFSETQ. V dropped 4 bases and J dropped 0 bases, with 8 bases sitting between them. CDR3 size: 15 residues. The CDR3 spells CASSGSGSYNSPLHF. The DNA of the CDR3 is TGCGCCAGCAGCGGCAGTGGCTCCTATAATTCACCCCTCCACTTT.